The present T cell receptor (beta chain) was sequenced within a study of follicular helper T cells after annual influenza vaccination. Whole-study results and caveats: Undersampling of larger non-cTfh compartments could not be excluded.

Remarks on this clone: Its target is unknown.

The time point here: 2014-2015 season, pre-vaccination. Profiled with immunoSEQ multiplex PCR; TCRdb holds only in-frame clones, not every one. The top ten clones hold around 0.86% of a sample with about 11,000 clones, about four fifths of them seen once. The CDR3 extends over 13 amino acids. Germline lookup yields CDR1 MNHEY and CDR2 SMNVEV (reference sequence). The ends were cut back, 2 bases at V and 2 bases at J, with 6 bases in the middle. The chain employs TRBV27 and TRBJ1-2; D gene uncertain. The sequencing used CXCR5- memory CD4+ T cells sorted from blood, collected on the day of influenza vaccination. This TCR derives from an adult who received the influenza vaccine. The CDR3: CASSLKQNYGYTF. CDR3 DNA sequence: TGTGCCAGCAGTTTAAAACAGAACTATGGCTACACCTTC.